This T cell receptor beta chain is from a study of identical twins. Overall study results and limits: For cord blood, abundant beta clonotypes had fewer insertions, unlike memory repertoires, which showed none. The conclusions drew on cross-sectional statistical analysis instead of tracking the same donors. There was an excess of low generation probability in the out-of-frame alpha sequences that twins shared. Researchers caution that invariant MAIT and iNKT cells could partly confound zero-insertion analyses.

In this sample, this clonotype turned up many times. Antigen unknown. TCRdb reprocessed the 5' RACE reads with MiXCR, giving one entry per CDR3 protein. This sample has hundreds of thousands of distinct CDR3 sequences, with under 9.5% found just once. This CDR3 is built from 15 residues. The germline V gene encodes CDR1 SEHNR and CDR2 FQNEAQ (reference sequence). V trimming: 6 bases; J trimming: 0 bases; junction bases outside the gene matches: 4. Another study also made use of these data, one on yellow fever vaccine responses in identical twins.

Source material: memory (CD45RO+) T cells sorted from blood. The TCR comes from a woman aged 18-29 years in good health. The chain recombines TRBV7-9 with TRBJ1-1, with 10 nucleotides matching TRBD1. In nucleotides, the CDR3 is TGTGCCAGCAGTATCGGGACAGGGGTGAACACTGAAGCTTTCTTT. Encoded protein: CASSIGTGVNTEAFF.